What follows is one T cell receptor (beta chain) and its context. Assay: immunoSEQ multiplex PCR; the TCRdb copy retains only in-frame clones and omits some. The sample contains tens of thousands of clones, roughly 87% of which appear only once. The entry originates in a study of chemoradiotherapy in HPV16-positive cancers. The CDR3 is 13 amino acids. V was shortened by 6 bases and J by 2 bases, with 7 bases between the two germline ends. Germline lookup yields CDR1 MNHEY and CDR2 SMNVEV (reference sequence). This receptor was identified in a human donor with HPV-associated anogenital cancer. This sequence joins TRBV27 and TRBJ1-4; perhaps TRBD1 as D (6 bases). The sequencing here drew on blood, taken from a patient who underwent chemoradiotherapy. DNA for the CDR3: TGTGCCAGCAGGCAGGGGACTAATGAAAAACTGTTTTTT. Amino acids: CASRQGTNEKLFF.